The sample holds a few counts of the clone carrying this T cell receptor beta chain. What it binds is unknown. These data originate in a study of T-cell memory formation after mild COVID-19. Study background: The two donors had largely donor-specific TCR clusters. The study's findings and limits: Contracting CD8+ clones were enriched in EMRA, CD4+ mainly in CM and EM.

Amplification by 5'RACE using constant-segment primers produced TCR alpha and TCR beta cDNA libraries that carried sample barcodes and UMIs. Using its own MiXCR run on the 5' RACE reads, TCRdb lists one record per CDR3 protein. The profile shows 250,000 to 300,000 distinct CDR3 sequences, 16% of them singletons. The receptor comes from a man in his late teens or twenties who had mild COVID-19 (a few samples of this study predate the infection). Cell type and time point are not known. Material: PBMCs or a T cell subset sorted from them (not recorded which).

The CDR3 region is CASSESVVGQPQHF. The DNA for the CDR3 is TGCGCCAGCAGTGAGTCGGTTGTTGGTCAGCCCCAGCATTTT. The chain joins TRBV10-2 to TRBJ1-5; D is undetermined. CDR1 is WSHSY and CDR2 is SAAADI in the germline V gene. The CDR3 extends over 14 amino acids. The V gene lost 0 bases and the J gene lost 6 bases, with 9 bases spanning the gap.